One and the same sample provided the 20 T cell receptor beta chains below, sequenced in a study of CD8 T cells in ankylosing spondylitis. TCRdb analysed the 5' RACE reads with MiXCR anew, one entry per CDR3 protein. In the table there are fewer than 550,000 distinct CDR3 sequences, about 5.4% of which are singletons. Overall study findings and caveats: Ankylosing spondylitis blood seemed to carry a telltale TCR beta motif made of under 10 highly homologous variants.

Antigen specificity for these receptors is unknown. Sequencing was performed on blood, either unsorted or a sorted T cell fraction (not recorded which). These receptors were obtained from a male donor with ankylosing spondylitis.

The chain has TRBV27 and TRBJ2-6; 7 nucleotides agree with TRBD1. CDR3 length equals 17 residues. With V trimmed by 5 bases and J by 4 bases, 11 bases remained unmatched. Germline CDR1 MNHEY, CDR2 SMNVEV (reference sequence). In nucleotides, the CDR3 is TGTGCCAGCAGTCCAAGACCGACAGGGATCGGGGCCAACGTCCTGACTTTC. Its protein product is CASSPRPTGIGANVLTF.

Many counts were recorded for this clonotype. The gene calls are TRBV7-9 and TRBJ1-2; D unresolved. Germline assignment: CDR1 SEHNR and CDR2 FQNEAQ (reference sequence). The CDR3 is 12 amino acids. V gave up 2 bases and J gave up 5 bases, with 6 bases separating them. For the CDR3, the DNA is TGTGCCAGCAGCTTAAAAGAGTATGGCTACACCTTC. Translation gives CASSLKEYGYTF.

The V gene is TRBV20-1, the J gene TRBJ2-1; 15 positions match TRBD2. The CDR3 runs to 15 residues. With V trimmed by 5 bases and J by 8 bases, 7 bases remained unmatched. Germline V gene lookup returns CDR1 DFQATT and CDR2 SNEGSKA (reference sequence). CDR3 nucleotide sequence: TGCAGTGCTCGCGGGACTAGCGGGGGGTGGGATGAGCAGTTCTTC. Protein product: CSARGTSGGWDEQFF.

This rearrangement joins TRBV11-2 to TRBJ2-3, with 11 positions matching TRBD2. Trimming removed 1 base from V and 2 bases from J; junction bases left unmatched: 8. Germline CDR1 is SGHAT and CDR2 is FQNNGV. The CDR3 runs 18 residues. The DNA for the CDR3 is TGTGCCAGCAGCTTAGGGGTTCTAGCGGGAGGTTCCACAGATACGCAGTATTTT. Amino acids: CASSLGVLAGGSTDTQYF. The variable domain in full, with the rest retrieved from reference TRBV11-2 and TRBJ2-3, is EAGVAQSPRYKIIEKRQSVAFWCNPISGHATLYWYQQILGQGPKLLIQFQNNGVVDDSQLPKDRFSAERLKGVDSTLKIQPAKLEDSAVYLCASSLGVLAGGSTDTQYFGPGTRLTVL.

This clonotype was seen at least ten times. The chain recombines TRBV7-8 with TRBJ1-1, with D possibly TRBD1 on 6 matching bases. Germline-derived CDR1 and CDR2 are SGHVS and FQNEAQ. There are 11 residues in the CDR3. Trimming stripped 5 bases from V and 9 bases from J, with 10 bases between. The CDR3: CASSLRGKAFF. The CDR3 DNA is TGTGCCAGCAGCCTTAGGGGGAAAGCTTTCTTT.

This clonotype was found many times. The chain uses TRBV29-1 and TRBJ2-1; 10 nucleotides agree with TRBD2. The V gene's germline CDR1 is SQVTM and CDR2 ANQGSEA. J lost 0 bases, V lost 6 bases, and 8 bases had no gene match. The CDR3 sequence is 16 residues long. The CDR3 is CSVGTSVFSSYNEQFF. In DNA form, the CDR3 reads TGCAGCGTAGGGACTAGCGTCTTTAGCTCCTACAATGAGCAGTTCTTC.

This clonotype was seen many times. The chain joins TRBV6-1 to TRBJ1-2; 7 bases match TRBD1. The germline CDR1 and CDR2 sequences are MNHNS and SASEGT. The junction had 14 bases not matched to a gene; V was cut back by 5 bases and J by 2 bases. The CDR3 totals 17 residues. This CDR3 is CASSKGQAPLPNYGYTF. The CDR3 nucleotides are TGTGCCAGCAGTAAAGGACAGGCTCCTTTACCCAACTATGGCTACACCTTC.

This clonotype was seen repeatedly, ten times or more. The V call is TRBV14, the J call TRBJ2-3, with TRBD2 matching over 7 bases. The V segment lost 4 bases and the J segment 2 bases; nucleotides outside the gene matches: 12. CDR3 size: 17 residues. Germline lookup yields CDR1 SGHDN and CDR2 FVKESK. Written as DNA, the CDR3 is TGTGCCAGCAGCCCGGATAGGAAAGCGGGAACCACAGATACGCAGTATTTT. Its protein is CASSPDRKAGTTDTQYF.

This clonotype occurred many times. The rearrangement joins TRBV9 to TRBJ2-7; D is uncertain. The germline gives CDR1 SGDLS, CDR2 YYNGEE. Trimming cost V 0 bases and J 4 bases, with 8 bases left between them. The CDR3 is 13 amino acids. The CDR3 DNA reads TGTGCCAGCAGCGTAGGAGTTGGGTACGAGCAGTACTTC. Amino acids: CASSVGVGYEQYF.

This clonotype was observed many times. The CDR3 sequence: CASSFGGDNSGNTIYF. The CDR3 DNA is TGCGCCAGCAGCTTTGGGGGGGACAACTCTGGAAACACCATATATTTT. The V and J genes are TRBV5-1 and TRBJ1-3; tentatively, D is TRBD1 (6 bases). Deletions cut 2 bases from V and 0 bases from J, with 12 bases between. The germline V gene has CDR1 SGHRS and CDR2 YFSETQ. The CDR3 spans 16 residues. The entire variable domain, with the rest obtained from reference TRBV5-1 and TRBJ1-3, is as follows: KAGVTQTPRYLIKTRGQQVTLSCSPISGHRSVSWYQQTPGQGLQFLFEYFSETQRNKGNFPGRFSGRQFSNSRSEMNVSTLELGDSALYLCASSFGGDNSGNTIYFGEGSWLTVV.

This clonotype was counted at least ten times. The chain joins TRBV27 to TRBJ2-2; D is possibly TRBD1 (6 bases). Germline values: CDR1 MNHEY, CDR2 SMNVEV (reference sequence). Trimming took 1 base from V and 0 from J, leaving 6 bases between them. The length of the CDR3 is 15 residues. Here the CDR3 reads CASSLWTANTGELFF. DNA of the CDR3: TGTGCCAGCAGTTTATGGACAGCGAACACCGGGGAGCTGTTTTTT.

This clonotype was detected ten times or more. This chain connects TRBV7-9 to TRBJ1-4; possible D gene TRBD1, 5 bases. V was shortened by 8 bases and J by 8 bases, with 21 bases between the two germline ends. Germline CDR1 SEHNR, CDR2 FQNEAQ (reference sequence). The CDR3 runs 15 residues. Here the CDR3 DNA reads TGTGCCAGCGGGGGGGGAGGCCAAGGACGAGAAAAACTGTTTTTT. Translation gives CASGGGGQGREKLFF.

This clonotype was counted only a few times. The CDR3 DNA follows: TGCGCCAGCAGCCAAGAAGGCGGGAGATCCACAGATACGCAGTATTTT. Translated, it gives CASSQEGGRSTDTQYF. The V gene is TRBV4-3, the J gene TRBJ2-3, with 7 bases fitting TRBD2. The trim removed 0 bases at V and 2 bases at J, leaving 5 bases unmatched. The CDR3 totals 16 residues. Germline CDR1 and CDR2: LGHNA and YSLEER.

This clonotype has at least ten counts. Here the CDR3 DNA reads TGCGCCAGCAGCCAAGAAGGAAGGGGCTTTAATGAAAAACTGTTTTTT. Amino acids: CASSQEGRGFNEKLFF. V and J are TRBV4-3 and TRBJ1-4, with D possibly matching TRBD1 (5 bases). Germline V gives CDR1 LGHNA, CDR2 YSLEER. This CDR3 is 16 amino acids long. Deletions cut 0 bases from V and 4 bases from J, with 12 bases between.

This clonotype appeared many times. V gene TRBV6-1 combines with J gene TRBJ2-1; D is perhaps TRBD1 (6 bases). This CDR3 is built from 17 residues. Germline CDR1 MNHNS, CDR2 SASEGT. V lost 6 bases to trimming and J lost 4 bases, with 22 bases between them. The CDR3 nucleotides read TGTGCCAGCAGAGGCTTCGCCTCCGGGACAACTTACAATGAGCAGTTCTTC. It yields the protein CASRGFASGTTYNEQFF.

This clonotype was counted many times. The V and J genes are TRBV11-3 and TRBJ1-2; D possibly corresponds to TRBD1 (5 bases). Germline V gene data show CDR1 as SGHNT and CDR2 as YENEEA. CDR3 length: 13 residues. V lost 2 bases and J 4 bases, leaving 8 bases between the germline ends. CDR3 amino acids: CASSLSGSYGYTF. CDR3 nucleotides: TGTGCCAGCAGCTTATCAGGGTCCTATGGCTACACCTTC.

This clonotype was seen repeatedly, ten times or more. For the CDR3, the DNA is TGTGCCAGCAGTTCTGAGGGACAGGGGGCTGGTGGCTACACCTTC. Encoded protein: CASSSEGQGAGGYTF. V is TRBV12-3 or TRBV12-4 and J is TRBJ1-2; 12 bases map to TRBD1. J lost 7 bases, V lost 4 bases, and 7 bases had no gene match. This CDR3 has 15 residues.

This clonotype was counted at least ten times. The chain has TRBV20-1 and TRBJ1-1; perhaps TRBD1 as D (6 bases). V shed 4 bases and J shed 1 base, with 13 bases lying between them. The CDR3 totals 14 residues. Germline CDR1 DFQATT, CDR2 SNEGSKA (reference sequence). CDR3 sequence (DNA): TGCAGTGCTAACCAACGACAGGAGAACACTGAAGCTTTCTTT. Residues: CSANQRQENTEAFF.

V usage is TRBV5-1 and J usage is TRBJ2-3; D is uncertain. The CDR3 spans 14 residues. The ends were cut back, 3 bases at V and 0 bases at J, with 8 bases in the middle. Germline-derived CDR1 and CDR2 are SGHRS and YFSETQ. The CDR3 DNA is TGCGCCAGCAGCTCGGTCATGAGCACAGATACGCAGTATTTT. Its protein product is CASSSVMSTDTQYF.

The V call is TRBV20-1, the J call TRBJ2-5, with TRBD2 matching 7 bases. The CDR3 is made up of 12 amino acids. Trimming cost V 8 bases and J 1 base; bases outside gene matches: 4. Germline V lookup: CDR1 DFQATT, CDR2 SNEGSKA (reference sequence). The CDR3 region has the DNA TGCAGTTGGAGCGGGGCCCAAGAGACCCAGTACTTC. Its protein is CSWSGAQETQYF.